Listed here is a single T cell receptor beta chain. What it binds is unknown. The source of the sample is a study of chemoradiotherapy in HPV16-positive cancers. Study at large: Functional T-cell assays on a couple of HPV16-positive patients' cells defined candidate HPV-specific clones and common TCR motifs. Whole-study findings and limits: Functional assays defining HPV-specific T cells used only a couple of HPV16-positive patients. Candidate HPV-specific clones and E7-related TCR motifs grew in tumor during treatment.

Over chemoradiotherapy, repertoires were sampled more than once. Germline V gene sequence: CDR1 KGHSH, CDR2 LQKENI. With 6 bases removed from V and 6 bases from J, the gap between germline ends came to 15 bases. The CDR3 length is 13 residues. Method: immunoSEQ multiplex PCR; TCRdb's copy keeps in-frame clones and lacks some. The sample has some 6,200 clones, about 85% seen once. The receptor was isolated from a human donor with HPV-associated anogenital cancer. V gene TRBV18 combines with J gene TRBJ2-7; no reliable D call. The material was tumor tissue, obtained from a patient who underwent chemoradiotherapy. The CDR3 DNA sequence: TGTGCCAGCTCTTTGAGAGAAGACGGCGAGCAGTACTTC. This translates into CASSLREDGEQYF.